These 20 T cell receptor beta chains were all obtained from the same sample, sequenced in a study of shared clonotypes between healthy human individuals. Assay: immunoSEQ multiplex PCR; the TCRdb copy retains only in-frame clones and omits some. The data hold about 1.1 million clones, with approximately 77% observed a single time. Sequenced input: memory CD4+ T cells from PBMCs. Subset noted: CD45RA-negative fraction. These receptors originate from a young man in good health. Some clones in this sample may be carry-over from other donors' samples.

This clone was counted a few times. This chain connects TRBV19 to TRBJ1-2; 9 nucleotides agree with TRBD1. Germline V gene data show CDR1 as LNHDA and CDR2 as SQIVND (reference sequence). This CDR3 contains 14 residues. J gave up 3 bases and V 5 bases, and 4 bases lay outside the gene matches. CDR3 coding DNA: TGTGCCAGTAGTTACCGGACAGGGGACTATGGCTACACCTTC. Amino acids: CASSYRTGDYGYTF.

This chain uses TRBV10-1 with TRBJ1-1; 8 positions agree with TRBD1. V was pared by 4 bases and J by 5 bases, with 3 bases of the junction left unmatched. The CDR3 runs to 13 residues. In germline, CDR1 is WNHNN, CDR2 SYGVQD (reference sequence). This chain's CDR3 is CASSGTGRTEAFF. The DNA for the CDR3 is TGCGCCAGCAGTGGGACAGGGAGGACTGAAGCTTTCTTT.

The chain joins TRBV6-6 to TRBJ2-2; D not certain. Trimming removed 1 base at V and 3 bases at J, with 6 bases between. Germline V gene lookup returns CDR1 MNHNY and CDR2 SVGAGI (reference sequence). The CDR3 is made up of 14 amino acids. The CDR3 here is CASSYYSHTGELFF. The CDR3 region has the DNA TGTGCCAGCAGTTACTACTCTCACACCGGGGAGCTGTTTTTT.

The rearrangement links TRBV27 to TRBJ2-1, with 7 bases aligning to TRBD2. The germline gives CDR1 MNHEY, CDR2 SMNVEV (reference sequence). The trim removed 2 bases at V and 7 bases at J, leaving 8 bases unmatched. The CDR3 has 15 amino acids. CDR3 nucleotide sequence: TGTGCCAGCAGTTTAACGGCGGGAGCATGGAATGAGCAGTTCTTC. Protein sequence: CASSLTAGAWNEQFF.

Only a few counts were recorded for this clone. This chain connects TRBV6-4 to TRBJ1-1, with D unclear. Germline values: CDR1 MRHNA, CDR2 SNTAGT. Trimming took 4 bases from V and 5 from J, leaving 14 bases between them. The CDR3 has 14 amino acids. The CDR3 DNA follows: TGTGCCAGCAGTGCCGTCCTGGGCGGGACTGAAGCTTTCTTT. It is translated as CASSAVLGGTEAFF.

The J gene is TRBJ1-2, the V gene TRBV7-8; D is uncertain. The CDR3 is made up of 13 amino acids. Germline V lookup: CDR1 SGHVS, CDR2 FQNEAQ. V dropped 1 base and J dropped 7 bases, with 10 bases sitting between them. CDR3 sequence reads: CASSLDGWSGYTF. For the CDR3, the DNA is TGTGCCAGCAGCTTAGATGGATGGAGTGGCTACACCTTC. The full variable domain, completed using reference TRBV7-8 and TRBJ1-2, is GAGVSQSPRYKVAKRGQDVALRCDPISGHVSLFWYQQALGQGPEFLTYFQNEAQLDKSGLPSDRFFAERPEGSVSTLKIQRTQQEDSAVYLCASSLDGWSGYTFGSGTRLTVV.

The V call is TRBV11-1, the J call TRBJ2-5; 10 bases map to TRBD1. This CDR3 has 13 residues. Per the germline V gene, CDR1 is SGHAT and CDR2 is FQDESV (reference sequence). Losses at the gene ends were 10 bases for V and 2 bases for J; bases not matched to a gene: 4. CDR3 in DNA: TGTGCCACCCGGGACAGGGGACAAGAGACCCAGTACTTC. This gives the protein CATRDRGQETQYF.

For this clone: Other DNA sequences in this sample translate to the same CDR3. The chain carries TRBV5-1 and TRBJ2-1; 9 bases agree with TRBD1. The J segment lost 6 bases and the V segment lost 0 bases, leaving 4 bases of the junction unmatched. The CDR3 is 15 residues long. Per the germline V gene, CDR1 is SGHRS and CDR2 is YFSETQ. CDR3 region: CASSLEGTGFNEQFF. The CDR3 DNA reads as TGCGCCAGCAGCTTGGAGGGGACAGGGTTCAATGAGCAGTTCTTC.

This clone was observed a few times. The rearrangement joins TRBV18 to TRBJ1-1, with D possibly being TRBD1 (5 bases). The germline gives CDR1 KGHSH, CDR2 LQKENI. The CDR3 is 13 amino acids. V was clipped by 4 bases and J by 7 bases, with 13 bases between them. The CDR3 DNA reads as TGTGCCAGCTCACAGTCCGTGGGGGGTGAAGCTTTCTTT. It encodes CASSQSVGGEAFF.

The V gene is TRBV10-3, the J gene TRBJ2-2, with 12 bases matching TRBD1. The CDR3 is 17 residues long. Per the germline V gene, CDR1 is ENHRY and CDR2 is SYGVKD. The V and J ends lost 5 bases and 5 bases, in that order; junction bases with no gene match: 9. Written as DNA, the CDR3 is TGTGCCATCAGTACCGGGACAGGGGGCATTGGGACCGGGGAGCTGTTTTTT. This gives the protein CAISTGTGGIGTGELFF.

The chain employs TRBV5-4 and TRBJ1-6; TRBD1 aligns across 8 bases. The V and J ends lost 0 bases and 10 bases, in that order; junction bases with no gene match: 9. CDR3 length: 16 amino acids. Germline values: CDR1 SGHNT, CDR2 YYREEE (reference sequence). The CDR3 DNA follows: TGTGCCAGCAGCTTGGGGTCGGCAGGGGGCCGGTCACCCCTCCACTTT. It specifies CASSLGSAGGRSPLHF.

The rearrangement uses TRBV7-9 and TRBJ2-7; D may match TRBD1 or TRBD2 (5 bases each). Germline V gene data show CDR1 as SEHNR and CDR2 as FQNEAQ (reference sequence). Trimming took 5 bases from V and 0 from J, leaving 11 bases between them. This CDR3 has 14 amino acids. The CDR3 loop reads CASSRPGSSYEQYF. In DNA form, the CDR3 reads TGTGCCAGCAGCCGTCCAGGGAGCTCCTACGAGCAGTACTTC.

In this sample, this clone turned up a few times. Within the sample, other DNA sequences also encode this same CDR3. The chain combines TRBV11-2 with TRBJ1-1; tentative D call: TRBD1 (5 bases). V was trimmed by 5 bases and J by 1 base, leaving 8 bases between them. Germline CDR1 SGHAT, CDR2 FQNNGV. There are 13 residues in the CDR3. CDR3 sequence: CASSGDRNTEAFF. CDR3 DNA: TGTGCCAGCAGCGGAGACAGGAACACTGAAGCTTTCTTT.

The CDR3 region is CAISEYELQETQYF. The CDR3 nucleotides are TGTGCCATCAGTGAGTATGAACTACAAGAGACCCAGTACTTC. This chain uses TRBV10-3 with TRBJ2-5, with no clear D. V dropped 1 base and J dropped 2 bases, with 8 bases sitting between them. The germline CDR1 and CDR2 sequences are ENHRY and SYGVKD. The CDR3 is 14 residues long.

The chain links TRBV2 to TRBJ2-1, with D possibly being TRBD2 (5 bases). Germline V lookup: CDR1 SNHLY, CDR2 FYNNEI. Trimming shortened V by 6 bases and J by 9 bases, and 15 bases separated the two germline ends. The CDR3 loop spans 13 amino acids. CDR3 amino acids: CASRLDSLGEQFF. CDR3 sequence (DNA): TGTGCCAGCAGACTAGACTCTTTGGGTGAGCAGTTCTTC.

This clone was found a few times. The chain has TRBV28 and TRBJ1-5; D uncertain. Deletions cut 3 bases from V and 15 bases from J, with 15 bases between. Germline V gene sequence: CDR1 MDHEN, CDR2 SYDVKM. This CDR3 is 12 amino acids long. CDR3 DNA sequence: TGTGCCAGCAGTTTTGGCACTTTGACGGGGCATTTT. Residues: CASSFGTLTGHF.

The gene calls are TRBV6-1 and TRBJ2-5; tentatively, D is TRBD1 (6 bases). Trimming took 10 bases from V and 5 from J, leaving 17 bases between them. The CDR3 is 13 residues long. CDR1 and CDR2 (germline): MNHNS, SASEGT. The CDR3 region has the DNA TGTGCCACCAGCCGACAGGCTTTGGAGACCCAGTACTTC. It is translated as CATSRQALETQYF.

The chain carries TRBV16 and TRBJ2-7; 8 positions match TRBD1. The CDR3 extends over 14 amino acids. CDR1 and CDR2 from the germline V gene are KGHSY and FQNENV. V dropped 4 bases and J dropped 6; count of bases not matched to a gene: 8. Here the CDR3 reads CASSPPDRAREQYF. DNA for the CDR3: TGTGCCAGCAGCCCACCGGACAGGGCCCGCGAGCAGTACTTC.

The chain joins TRBV28 to TRBJ2-7; tentative D call: TRBD1 (6 bases). The V gene lost 11 bases and the J gene lost 5 bases, with 16 bases spanning the gap. The germline gives CDR1 MDHEN, CDR2 SYDVKM. The CDR3 runs to 12 residues. The CDR3: CASKQGGHEQYF. In DNA form, the CDR3 reads TGTGCCTCCAAACAGGGCGGCCACGAGCAGTACTTC.

The chain joins TRBV6-5 to TRBJ1-2, with D hard to call. CDR1 MNHEY and CDR2 SVGAGI come from the germline V gene. Between the trimmed V and J ends, which lost 5 bases and 2 bases, there was a span of 12 bases. The CDR3 sequence is 14 residues long. The CDR3 loop reads CASSEGPNNYGYTF. In DNA, the CDR3 is TGTGCCAGCAGTGAAGGACCGAACAACTATGGCTACACCTTC.